This entry describes one T cell receptor beta chain. Its matching antigen is unknown. For every TCR library, around 3,700 ng of total RNA was used. One entry per CDR3 protein, without DNA, is what TCRdb gives after re-calling the 5' RACE reads. The sample table sets out under 130,000 distinct CDR3 sequences. The sample originates from a study of monozygotic twins with inflammatory bowel disease. Study-level points and caveats: Added variability in patient repertoires may stem from differing immunosuppressive treatments. For IBD patients, clonotypes shared with others were fewer than for healthy twins, especially with disease activity.

CDR1 and CDR2 (germline): SGHTA, FQGNSA. CDR3 length equals 15 residues. Sequencing used blood. The chain is built from TRBV7-2 and TRBJ2-1. This receptor was taken from a human donor with ulcerative colitis or Crohn's disease, or a healthy co-twin of an affected twin (not recorded which). CDR3 region: CASRPRRSSYNEQFF.